The clone carrying this T cell receptor (beta chain) came up once. Germline-derived CDR1 and CDR2 are MGHRA and YSYEKL. V gave up 0 bases and J gave up 4 bases, with 12 bases separating them. CDR3 size: 15 residues. The record originates from a study of T cell changes during pregnancy in multiple sclerosis. Method: immunoSEQ multiplex PCR; TCRdb's copy keeps in-frame clones and lacks some. The data show fewer than 75,000 clones, approximately 89% seen once. This specimen consisted of peripheral blood, obtained in the second trimester of pregnancy. The chain links TRBV4-1 to TRBJ1-2, with a weak D call TRBD1 (6 bases). The receptor's source is a female donor with multiple sclerosis, enrolled in a pregnancy study. The CDR3 spells CASSQDHPGAYGYTF. DNA of the CDR3: TGCGCCAGCAGCCAAGATCACCCAGGGGCCTATGGCTACACCTTC.